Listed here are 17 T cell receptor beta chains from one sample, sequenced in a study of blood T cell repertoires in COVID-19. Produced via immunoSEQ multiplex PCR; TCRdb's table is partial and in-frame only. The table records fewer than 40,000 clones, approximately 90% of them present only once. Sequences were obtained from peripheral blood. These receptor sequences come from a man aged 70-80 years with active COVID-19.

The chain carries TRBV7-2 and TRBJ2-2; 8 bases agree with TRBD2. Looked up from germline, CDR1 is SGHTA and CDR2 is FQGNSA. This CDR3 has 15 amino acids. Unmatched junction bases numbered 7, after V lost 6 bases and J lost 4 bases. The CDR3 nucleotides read TGTGCCAGCAGTTCCCTGGCGGGGGGCACCGGGGAGCTGTTTTTT. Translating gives CASSSLAGGTGELFF. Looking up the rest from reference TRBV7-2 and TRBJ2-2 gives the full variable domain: GAGVSQSPSNKVTEKGKDVELRCDPISGHTALYWYRQSLGQGLEFLIYFQGNSAPDKSGLPSDRFSAERTGGSVSTLTIQRTQQEDSAVYLCASSSLAGGTGELFFGEGSRLTVL.

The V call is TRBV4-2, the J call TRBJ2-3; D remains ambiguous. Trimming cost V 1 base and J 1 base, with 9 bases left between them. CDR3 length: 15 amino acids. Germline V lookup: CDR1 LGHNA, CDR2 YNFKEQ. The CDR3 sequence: CASSQAVMGTDTQYF. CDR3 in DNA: TGTGCCAGCAGCCAAGCGGTGATGGGCACAGATACGCAGTATTTT.

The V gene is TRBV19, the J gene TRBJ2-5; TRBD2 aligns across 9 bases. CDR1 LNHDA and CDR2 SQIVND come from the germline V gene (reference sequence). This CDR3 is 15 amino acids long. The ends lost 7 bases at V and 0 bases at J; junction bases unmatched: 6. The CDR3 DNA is TGTGCCAGTACTCGGACTAGCGCCCACCAAGAGACCCAGTACTTC. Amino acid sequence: CASTRTSAHQETQYF.

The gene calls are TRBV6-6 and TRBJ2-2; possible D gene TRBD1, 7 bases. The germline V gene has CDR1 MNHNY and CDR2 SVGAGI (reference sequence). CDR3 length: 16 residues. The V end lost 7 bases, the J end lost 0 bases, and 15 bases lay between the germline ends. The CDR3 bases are TGTGCCAGCACAAACCAGGGGGGATCGAACACCGGGGAGCTGTTTTTT. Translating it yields CASTNQGGSNTGELFF.

The CDR3 nucleotides read TGTGCCAGCAGGTCGGACAGGGCCCTGACTTTC. Its translation: CASRSDRALTF. The chain couples TRBV28 to TRBJ2-6, with 8 positions matching TRBD1. The CDR3 length is 11 residues. From germline, CDR1 is MDHEN and CDR2 SYDVKM. V gave up 6 bases and J gave up 15 bases; unmatched junction bases: 4.

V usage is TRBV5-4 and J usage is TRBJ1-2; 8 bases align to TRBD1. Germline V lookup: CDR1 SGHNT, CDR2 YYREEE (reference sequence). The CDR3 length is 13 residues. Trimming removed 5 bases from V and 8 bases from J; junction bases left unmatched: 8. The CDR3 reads CASRPQGAEGYTF. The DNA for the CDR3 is TGTGCCAGCAGACCTCAGGGGGCGGAGGGCTACACCTTC.

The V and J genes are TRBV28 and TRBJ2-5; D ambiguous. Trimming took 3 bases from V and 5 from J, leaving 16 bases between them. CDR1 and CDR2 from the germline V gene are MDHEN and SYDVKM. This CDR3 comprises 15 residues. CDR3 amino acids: CASSLYSSSRETQYF. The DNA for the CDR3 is TGTGCCAGCAGTTTGTACAGCTCGTCACGGGAGACCCAGTACTTC.

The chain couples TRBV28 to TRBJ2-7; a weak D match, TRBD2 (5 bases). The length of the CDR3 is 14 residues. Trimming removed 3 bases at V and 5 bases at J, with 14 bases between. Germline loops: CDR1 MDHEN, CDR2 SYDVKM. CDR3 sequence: CASSFPRESHEQYF. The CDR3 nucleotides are TGTGCCAGCAGTTTCCCGAGGGAATCCCACGAGCAGTACTTC.

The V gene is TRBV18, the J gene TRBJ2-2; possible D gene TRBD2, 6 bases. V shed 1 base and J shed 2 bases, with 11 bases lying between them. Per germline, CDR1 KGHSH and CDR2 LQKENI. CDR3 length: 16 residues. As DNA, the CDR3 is TGTGCCAGCTCACCACGGGGCGGGATTAACACCGGGGAGCTGTTTTTT. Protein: CASSPRGGINTGELFF. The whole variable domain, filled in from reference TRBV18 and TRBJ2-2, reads NAGVMQNPRHLVRRRGQEARLRCSPMKGHSHVYWYRQLPEEGLKFMVYLQKENIIDESGMPKERFSAEFPKEGPSILRIQQVVRGDSAAYFCASSPRGGINTGELFFGEGSRLTVL.

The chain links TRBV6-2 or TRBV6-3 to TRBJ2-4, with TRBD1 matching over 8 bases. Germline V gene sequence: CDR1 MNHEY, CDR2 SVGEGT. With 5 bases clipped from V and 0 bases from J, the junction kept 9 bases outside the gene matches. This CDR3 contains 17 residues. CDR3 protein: CASSGRTGFLAKNIQYF. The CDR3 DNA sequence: TGTGCCAGCAGTGGGCGGACAGGGTTCTTAGCCAAAAACATTCAGTACTTC.

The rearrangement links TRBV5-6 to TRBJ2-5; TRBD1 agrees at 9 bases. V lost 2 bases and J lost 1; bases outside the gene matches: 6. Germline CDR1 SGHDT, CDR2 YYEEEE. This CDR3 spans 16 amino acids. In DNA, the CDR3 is TGTGCCAGCAGCTTAACAGGGGGCCACCTCCAAGAGACCCAGTACTTC. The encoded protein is CASSLTGGHLQETQYF. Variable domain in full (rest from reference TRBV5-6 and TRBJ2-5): DAGVTQSPTHLIKTRGQQVTLRCSPKSGHDTVSWYQQALGQGPQFIFQYYEEEERQRGNFPDRFSGHQFPNYSSELNVNALLLGDSALYLCASSLTGGHLQETQYFGPGTRLLVL.

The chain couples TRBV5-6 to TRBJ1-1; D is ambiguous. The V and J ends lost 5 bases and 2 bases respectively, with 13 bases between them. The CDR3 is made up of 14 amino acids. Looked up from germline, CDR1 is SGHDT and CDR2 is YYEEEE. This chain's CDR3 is CASSRMTINTEAFF. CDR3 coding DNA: TGTGCCAGCAGTCGAATGACAATTAACACTGAAGCTTTCTTT. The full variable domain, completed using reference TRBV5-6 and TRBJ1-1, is DAGVTQSPTHLIKTRGQQVTLRCSPKSGHDTVSWYQQALGQGPQFIFQYYEEEERQRGNFPDRFSGHQFPNYSSELNVNALLLGDSALYLCASSRMTINTEAFFGQGTRLTVV.

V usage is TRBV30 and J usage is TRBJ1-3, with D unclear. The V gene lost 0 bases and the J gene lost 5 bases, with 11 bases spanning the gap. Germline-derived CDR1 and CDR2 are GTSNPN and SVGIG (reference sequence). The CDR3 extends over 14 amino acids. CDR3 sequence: CAWSVDTTRNTIYF. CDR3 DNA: TGTGCCTGGAGTGTAGACACAACAAGAAACACCATATATTTT. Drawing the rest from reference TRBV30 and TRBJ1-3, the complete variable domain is SQTIHQWPATLVQPVGSPLSLECTVEGTSNPNLYWYRQAAGRGLQLLFYSVGIGQISSEVPQNLSASRPQDRQFILSSKKLLLSDSGFYLCAWSVDTTRNTIYFGEGSWLTVV.

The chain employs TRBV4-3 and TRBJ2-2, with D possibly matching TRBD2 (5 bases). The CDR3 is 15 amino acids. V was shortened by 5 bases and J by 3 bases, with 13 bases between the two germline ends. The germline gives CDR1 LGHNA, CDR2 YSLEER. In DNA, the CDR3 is TGCGCCAGCAGCACTTTAGCGATTTACACCGGGGAGCTGTTTTTT. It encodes CASSTLAIYTGELFF.

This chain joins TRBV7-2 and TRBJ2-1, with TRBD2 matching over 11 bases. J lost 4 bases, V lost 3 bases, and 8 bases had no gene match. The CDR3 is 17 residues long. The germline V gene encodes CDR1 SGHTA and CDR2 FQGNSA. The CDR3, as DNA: TGTGCCAGCAGCTTCCCTCCAGGGACTAGCGGTTACAATGAGCAGTTCTTC. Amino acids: CASSFPPGTSGYNEQFF.

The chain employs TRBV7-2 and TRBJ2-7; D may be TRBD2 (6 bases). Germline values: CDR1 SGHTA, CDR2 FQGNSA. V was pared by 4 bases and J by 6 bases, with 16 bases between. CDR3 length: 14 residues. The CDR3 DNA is TGTGCCAGCAGCTCTGCCGGAGGGGAGGTCGAGCAGTACTTC. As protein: CASSSAGGEVEQYF.

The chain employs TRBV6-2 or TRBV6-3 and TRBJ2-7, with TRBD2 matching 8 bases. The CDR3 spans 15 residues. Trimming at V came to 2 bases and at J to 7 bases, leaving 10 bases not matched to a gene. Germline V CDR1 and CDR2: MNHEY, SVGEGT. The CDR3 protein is CASSYGLAGTGEQYF. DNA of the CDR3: TGTGCCAGCAGTTACGGTTTAGCGGGAACCGGGGAGCAGTACTTC.